The 28 T cell receptor beta chains below all came from one sample that was sequenced in a study of blood T cell repertoires in COVID-19. Here immunoSEQ multiplex PCR was the method, and the copy in TCRdb shows in-frame clones only, minus some. Altogether 180,000 or so clones are present, roughly 86% being singletons, with the ten largest covering roughly 2.5%. The sequenced sample was peripheral blood. Receptor source: a man in his forties with active or convalescent COVID-19.

The chain recombines TRBV20-1 with TRBJ1-2; a possible D gene is TRBD1 (5 bases). Germline V gene lookup returns CDR1 DFQATT and CDR2 SNEGSKA (reference sequence). The length of the CDR3 is 11 residues. The CDR3 sequence: CTYQGSYGYTF. Here the CDR3 DNA reads TGCACCTATCAGGGCAGCTATGGCTACACCTTC.

The chain uses TRBV28 and TRBJ1-1, with D unresolved. Germline assignment: CDR1 MDHEN and CDR2 SYDVKM. V lost 10 bases to trimming and J lost 1 base, with 10 bases between them. This CDR3 has 12 amino acids. DNA of the CDR3: TGTGCCACGAGGAGGACGAACACTGAAGCTTTCTTT. This codes for CATRRTNTEAFF.

This rearrangement joins TRBV30 to TRBJ1-3; the D gene is possibly TRBD1 (6 bases). The CDR3 has 15 amino acids. The V gene lost 0 bases and the J gene lost 3 bases, with 12 bases spanning the gap. Germline V lookup: CDR1 GTSNPN, CDR2 SVGIG (reference sequence). CDR3 in amino acids: CAWSVPRQVGNTIYF. The CDR3 DNA reads as TGTGCCTGGAGTGTACCCCGACAGGTTGGAAACACCATATATTTT.

V and J are TRBV14 and TRBJ2-1; D gene ambiguous. Germline V CDR1 and CDR2: SGHDN, FVKESK. The CDR3 totals 14 residues. Trimming shortened V by 2 bases and J by 0 bases, and 5 bases separated the two germline ends. This CDR3 is CASSQISSYNEQFF. The CDR3 DNA is TGTGCCAGCAGCCAAATTAGCTCCTACAATGAGCAGTTCTTC.

This clone was seen a handful of times. This chain's CDR3 is CASSMEGEKLFF. The CDR3 DNA sequence: TGTGCCAGTAGTATGGAGGGGGAAAAACTGTTTTTT. The chain has TRBV19 and TRBJ1-4; tentatively, D is TRBD1 (5 bases). The V and J ends lost 3 bases and 8 bases respectively, with 7 bases between them. Germline V gene lookup returns CDR1 LNHDA and CDR2 SQIVND (reference sequence). The CDR3 loop spans 12 amino acids.

The chain joins TRBV2 to TRBJ2-1; the match to TRBD2 covers 8 bases. In germline, CDR1 is SNHLY, CDR2 FYNNEI. The CDR3 has 15 amino acids. J lost 6 bases, V lost 7 bases, and 11 bases had no gene match. CDR3 nucleotide sequence: TGTGCCAGCATCGGAATACTAGCGGTGGGCAATGAGCAGTTCTTC. Encoded protein: CASIGILAVGNEQFF.

This clone was recorded only once. The genes are TRBV6-5 and TRBJ1-5; 9 nucleotides align to TRBD1. The CDR3 is 14 residues long. The J segment lost 4 bases and the V segment lost 6 bases, leaving 4 bases of the junction unmatched. Germline V lookup: CDR1 MNHEY, CDR2 SVGAGI. In nucleotides, the CDR3 is TGTGCCAGCAGAGGACAGGGGCTAAATCAGCCCCAGCATTTT. It yields the protein CASRGQGLNQPQHF.

The chain has TRBV2 and TRBJ1-4, with TRBD1 matching 10 bases. Germline loops: CDR1 SNHLY, CDR2 FYNNEI. V shed 7 bases, J shed 7 bases, and the junction held 6 bases outside the gene matches. This CDR3 has 14 amino acids. The CDR3 region is CASTYDRGLEKLFF. CDR3 coding DNA: TGTGCCAGCACCTACGACAGGGGGCTTGAAAAACTGTTTTTT. Filled out from reference TRBV2 and TRBJ1-4, the complete variable domain reads EPEVTQTPSHQVTQMGQEVILRCVPISNHLYFYWYRQILGQKVEFLVSFYNNEISEKSEIFDDQFSVERPDGSNFTLKIRSTKLEDSAMYFCASTYDRGLEKLFFGSGTQLSVL.

The CDR3 region is CASSQLTSTYEQYF. CDR3 sequence (DNA): TGCGCCAGCAGCCAATTAACATCGACCTACGAGCAGTACTTC. The chain is built from TRBV4-3 and TRBJ2-7; no clear D. Trimming cost V 2 bases and J 2 bases, with 10 bases left between them. The length of the CDR3 is 14 residues. Germline V gene lookup returns CDR1 LGHNA and CDR2 YSLEER.

The table lists this clone with a count of one. This chain joins TRBV19 and TRBJ1-1; TRBD1 agrees at 12 bases. V was clipped by 6 bases and J by 6 bases; unmatched bases: 11. Germline V gene lookup returns CDR1 LNHDA and CDR2 SQIVND (reference sequence). The CDR3 covers 16 residues. DNA for the CDR3: TGTGCCAGTAGCCTGGGGACGGGACAGGGGGCATCTGAAGCTTTCTTT. Protein sequence: CASSLGTGQGASEAFF.

This chain uses TRBV4-2 with TRBJ2-7, with TRBD2 matching 9 bases. Germline V gene data show CDR1 as LGHNA and CDR2 as YNFKEQ. J was trimmed by 0 bases and V by 1 base; bases with no gene match: 10. This CDR3 region has 18 residues. In DNA, the CDR3 is TGTGCCAGCAGCCAAGGACTAGCGGTGACTCTCTACTCCTACGAGCAGTACTTC. Translation: CASSQGLAVTLYSYEQYF.

This clone was counted once. CDR3 nucleotide sequence: TGTGCCAGCAGTTACGGAACAGGGGTCCTGAACACTGAAGCTTTCTTT. This gives the protein CASSYGTGVLNTEAFF. The gene calls are TRBV6-2 or TRBV6-3 and TRBJ1-1; TRBD1 aligns across 7 bases. Trimming cost V 2 bases and J 0 bases; bases outside gene matches: 6. Germline values: CDR1 MNHEY, CDR2 SVGEGT. The CDR3 runs to 16 residues.

The chain couples TRBV10-3 to TRBJ1-6; 7 bases fit TRBD1. This CDR3 comprises 13 residues. The germline gives CDR1 ENHRY, CDR2 SYGVKD. With V trimmed by 8 bases and J by 7 bases, 5 bases remained unmatched. CDR3 nucleotide sequence: TGTGCCATCGCGGGACAGCACAATTCACCCCTCCACTTT. This sequence encodes CAIAGQHNSPLHF.

This clone was seen only a few times. This chain joins TRBV2 and TRBJ1-2, with D tentatively TRBD1 (5 bases). CDR3 length: 13 residues. V lost 8 bases and J lost 2, with 12 bases in between. Looked up from germline, CDR1 is SNHLY and CDR2 is FYNNEI. The CDR3 sequence: CASHFRANYGYTF. The CDR3 bases are TGTGCCAGCCATTTCAGGGCCAACTATGGCTACACCTTC.

The J gene is TRBJ2-1, the V gene TRBV7-6, with TRBD1 identical over 7 bases. V lost 4 bases, J lost 6 bases, and 3 bases stayed unmatched. CDR3 length equals 13 residues. Germline lookup yields CDR1 SGHVS and CDR2 FNYEAQ. CDR3: CASSYRDSNEQFF. The DNA of the CDR3 is TGTGCCAGCAGCTACAGGGACAGCAATGAGCAGTTCTTC.

The V gene is TRBV11-2, the J gene TRBJ2-2; D may be TRBD1 (6 bases). This CDR3 comprises 16 residues. Trimming removed 1 base at V and 7 bases at J, with 16 bases between. The germline V gene has CDR1 SGHAT and CDR2 FQNNGV. CDR3 coding DNA: TGTGCCAGCAGCTTAGTCGGAACAGGGCTGGGCGGGGAGCTGTTTTTT. Amino acids: CASSLVGTGLGGELFF.

The CDR3 DNA is TGTGCCAGCAGTAGACAGGGCACCGGGGAGCTGTTTTTT. This translates into CASSRQGTGELFF. V gene TRBV6-6 combines with J gene TRBJ2-2; 7 bases match TRBD1. The germline V gene has CDR1 MNHNY and CDR2 SVGAGI (reference sequence). V shed 5 bases and J 4 bases; nucleotides not matched to a gene: 1. CDR3 size: 13 residues.

The chain combines TRBV15 with TRBJ2-2; 11 nucleotides match TRBD1. J lost 6 bases, V lost 5 bases, and 8 bases had no gene match. Germline CDR1 and CDR2: LNHNV and YYDKDF (reference sequence). This CDR3 is 16 amino acids long. In DNA form, the CDR3 reads TGTGCCACCAGCCCAGTGAGGACAGGGGGCCCCGGGGAGCTGTTTTTT. It encodes CATSPVRTGGPGELFF.

This chain uses TRBV6-1 with TRBJ1-1; tentative D call: TRBD1 (6 bases). The V and J ends lost 1 base and 4 bases respectively, with 10 bases between them. This CDR3 is built from 14 residues. Per germline, CDR1 MNHNS and CDR2 SASEGT. CDR3 sequence reads: CASSEVGDTTEAFF. The CDR3 DNA reads as TGTGCCAGCAGTGAAGTGGGGGACACCACTGAAGCTTTCTTT.

This chain joins TRBV5-6 and TRBJ1-1, with TRBD1 matching over 9 bases. The trim removed 4 bases at V and 10 bases at J, leaving 8 bases unmatched. The length of the CDR3 is 13 residues. CDR1 and CDR2 (germline): SGHDT, YYEEEE. This CDR3 is CASSAVSGQGAFF. The CDR3 nucleotides are TGTGCCAGCAGCGCGGTGTCGGGACAGGGAGCTTTCTTT. Based on the CDR3 plus reference TRBV5-6 and TRBJ1-1, the full variable domain is DAGVTQSPTHLIKTRGQQVTLRCSPKSGHDTVSWYQQALGQGPQFIFQYYEEEERQRGNFPDRFSGHQFPNYSSELNVNALLLGDSALYLCASSAVSGQGAFFGQGTRLTVV.

The chain uses TRBV10-3 and TRBJ1-3, with TRBD1 identical over 9 bases. The CDR3 contains 16 residues. V shed 9 bases, J shed 0 bases, and the junction held 9 bases outside the gene matches. Germline values: CDR1 ENHRY, CDR2 SYGVKD. This CDR3 reads CAIGQGLMSSGNTIYF. CDR3 coding DNA: TGTGCCATTGGACAGGGGTTAATGAGCTCTGGAAACACCATATATTTT.

V gene TRBV6-5 combines with J gene TRBJ1-1; 11 nucleotides align to TRBD1. This CDR3 region has 16 residues. Trimming cost V 2 bases and J 1 base; bases outside gene matches: 3. Looked up from germline, CDR1 is MNHEY and CDR2 is SVGAGI. CDR3 nucleotide sequence: TGTGCCAGCAGTTACGGCGGACAGGGGGCGAACACTGAAGCTTTCTTT. This translates into CASSYGGQGANTEAFF.

For this clone: The same CDR3 can be traced to other DNA sequences in this sample. The chain carries TRBV9 and TRBJ2-2; the match to TRBD1 covers 11 bases. Germline lookup yields CDR1 SGDLS and CDR2 YYNGEE. The CDR3 length is 15 residues. V was clipped by 2 bases and J by 4 bases; unmatched bases: 1. The CDR3 loop is CASSVGQGGTGELFF. Written as DNA, the CDR3 is TGTGCCAGCAGCGTGGGACAGGGGGGCACCGGGGAGCTGTTTTTT.

The chain employs TRBV4-2 and TRBJ1-2, with 8 bases identical to TRBD1. Trimming at V came to 4 bases and at J to 8 bases, leaving 12 bases not matched to a gene. The CDR3 length is 15 residues. Germline-derived CDR1 and CDR2 are LGHNA and YNFKEQ. This CDR3 reads CASSLEETGVEGYTF. CDR3 nucleotides: TGTGCCAGCAGCCTAGAAGAGACAGGGGTAGAGGGCTACACCTTC.

This clone was detected only a few times. This rearrangement joins TRBV14 to TRBJ1-5; D not certain. Trimming took off 1 base at V and 5 bases at J, with 6 bases between the two ends. CDR3 length: 13 residues. Germline CDR1 SGHDN, CDR2 FVKESK. The CDR3 protein is CASSQGVDQPQHF. CDR3 sequence (DNA): TGTGCCAGCAGCCAAGGCGTCGATCAGCCCCAGCATTTT.

The chain is built from TRBV20-1 and TRBJ1-2; D may be TRBD1 (5 bases). The CDR3 extends over 10 amino acids. Germline assignment: CDR1 DFQATT and CDR2 SNEGSKA (reference sequence). Trimming took 1 base from V and 12 from J, leaving 9 bases between them. CDR3 sequence (DNA): TGCAGTGCTAGAGCAGGGATACACACCTTC. This encodes CSARAGIHTF.

The genes are TRBV7-2 and TRBJ2-7, with 9 bases lining up with TRBD2. This CDR3 is 18 amino acids long. With V trimmed by 3 bases and J by 0 bases, 12 bases remained unmatched. CDR1 and CDR2 from the germline V gene are SGHTA and FQGNSA. The CDR3 spells CASSFRGSGGPSSYEQYF. DNA of the CDR3: TGTGCCAGCAGCTTTAGGGGTAGCGGGGGCCCGAGCTCCTACGAGCAGTACTTC. Full variable domain (rest looked up from reference TRBV7-2 and TRBJ2-7): GAGVSQSPSNKVTEKGKDVELRCDPISGHTALYWYRQSLGQGLEFLIYFQGNSAPDKSGLPSDRFSAERTGGSVSTLTIQRTQQEDSAVYLCASSFRGSGGPSSYEQYFGPGTRLTVT.

The rearrangement links TRBV5-4 to TRBJ1-6; possible D gene TRBD1, 6 bases. The CDR3 consists of 14 residues. In germline, CDR1 is SGHNT, CDR2 YYREEE (reference sequence). Trimming took off 5 bases at V and 10 bases at J, with 16 bases between the two ends. The CDR3 loop is CASRRQEVGSPLHF. In DNA, the CDR3 is TGTGCCAGCAGAAGACAGGAGGTAGGGTCACCCCTCCACTTT. Supplemented by reference TRBV5-4 and TRBJ1-6, the full variable domain reads ETGVTQSPTHLIKTRGQQVTLRCSSQSGHNTVSWYQQALGQGPQFIFQYYREEENGRGNFPPRFSGLQFPNYSSELNVNALELDDSALYLCASRRQEVGSPLHFGNGTRLTVT.